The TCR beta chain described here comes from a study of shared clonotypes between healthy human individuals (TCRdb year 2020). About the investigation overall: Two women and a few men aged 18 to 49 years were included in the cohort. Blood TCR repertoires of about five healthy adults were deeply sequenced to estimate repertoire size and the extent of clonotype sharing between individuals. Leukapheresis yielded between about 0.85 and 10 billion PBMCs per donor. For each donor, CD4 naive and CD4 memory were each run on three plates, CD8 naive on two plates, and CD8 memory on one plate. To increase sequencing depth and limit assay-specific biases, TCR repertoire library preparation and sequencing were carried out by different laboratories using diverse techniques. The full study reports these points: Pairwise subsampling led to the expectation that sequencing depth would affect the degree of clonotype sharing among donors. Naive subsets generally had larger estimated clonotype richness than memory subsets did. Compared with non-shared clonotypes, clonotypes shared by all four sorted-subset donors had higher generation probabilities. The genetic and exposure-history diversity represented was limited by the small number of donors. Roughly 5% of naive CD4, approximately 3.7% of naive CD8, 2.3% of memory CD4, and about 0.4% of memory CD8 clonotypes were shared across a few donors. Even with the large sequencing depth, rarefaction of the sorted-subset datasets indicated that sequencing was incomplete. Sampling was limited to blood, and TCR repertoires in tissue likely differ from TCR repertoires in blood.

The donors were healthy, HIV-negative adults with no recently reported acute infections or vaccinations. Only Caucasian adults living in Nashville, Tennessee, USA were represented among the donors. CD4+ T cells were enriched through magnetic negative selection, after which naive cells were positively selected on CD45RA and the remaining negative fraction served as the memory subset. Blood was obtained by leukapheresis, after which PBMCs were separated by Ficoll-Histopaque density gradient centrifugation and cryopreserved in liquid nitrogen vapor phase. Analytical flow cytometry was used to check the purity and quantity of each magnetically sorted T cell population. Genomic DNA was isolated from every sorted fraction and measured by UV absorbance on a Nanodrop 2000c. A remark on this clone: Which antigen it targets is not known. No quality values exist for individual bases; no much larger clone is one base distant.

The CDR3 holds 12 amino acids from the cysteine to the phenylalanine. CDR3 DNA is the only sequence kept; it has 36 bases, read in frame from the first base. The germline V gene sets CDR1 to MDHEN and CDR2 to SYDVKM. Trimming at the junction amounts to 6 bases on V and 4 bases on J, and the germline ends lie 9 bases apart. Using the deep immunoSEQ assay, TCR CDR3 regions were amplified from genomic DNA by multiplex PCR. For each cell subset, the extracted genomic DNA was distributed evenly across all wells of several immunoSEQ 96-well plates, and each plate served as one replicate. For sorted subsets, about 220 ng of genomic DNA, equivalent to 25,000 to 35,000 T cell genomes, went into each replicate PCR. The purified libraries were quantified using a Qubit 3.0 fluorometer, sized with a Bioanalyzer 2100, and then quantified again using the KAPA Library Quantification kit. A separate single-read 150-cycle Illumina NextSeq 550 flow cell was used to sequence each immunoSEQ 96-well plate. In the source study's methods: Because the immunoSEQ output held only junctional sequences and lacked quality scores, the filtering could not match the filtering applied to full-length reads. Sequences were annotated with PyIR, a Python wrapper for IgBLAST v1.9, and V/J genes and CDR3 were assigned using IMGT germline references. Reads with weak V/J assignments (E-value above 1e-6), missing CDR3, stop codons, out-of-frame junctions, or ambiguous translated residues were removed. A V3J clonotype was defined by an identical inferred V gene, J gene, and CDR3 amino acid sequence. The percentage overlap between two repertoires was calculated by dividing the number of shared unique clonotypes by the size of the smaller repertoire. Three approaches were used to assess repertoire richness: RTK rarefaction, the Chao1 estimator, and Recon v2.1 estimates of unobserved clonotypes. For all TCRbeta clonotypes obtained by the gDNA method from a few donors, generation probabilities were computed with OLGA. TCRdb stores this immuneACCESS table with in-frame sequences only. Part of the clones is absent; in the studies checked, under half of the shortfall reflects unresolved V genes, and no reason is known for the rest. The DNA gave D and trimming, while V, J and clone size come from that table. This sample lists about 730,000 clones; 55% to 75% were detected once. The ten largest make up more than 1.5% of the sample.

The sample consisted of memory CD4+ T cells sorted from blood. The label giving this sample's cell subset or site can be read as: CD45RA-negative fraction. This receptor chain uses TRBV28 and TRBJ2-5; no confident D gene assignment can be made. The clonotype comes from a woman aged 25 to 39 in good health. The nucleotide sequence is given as TGTGCCAGCAGGCGAGTCCGAGAGACCCAGTACTTC. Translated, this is CASRRVRETQYF.